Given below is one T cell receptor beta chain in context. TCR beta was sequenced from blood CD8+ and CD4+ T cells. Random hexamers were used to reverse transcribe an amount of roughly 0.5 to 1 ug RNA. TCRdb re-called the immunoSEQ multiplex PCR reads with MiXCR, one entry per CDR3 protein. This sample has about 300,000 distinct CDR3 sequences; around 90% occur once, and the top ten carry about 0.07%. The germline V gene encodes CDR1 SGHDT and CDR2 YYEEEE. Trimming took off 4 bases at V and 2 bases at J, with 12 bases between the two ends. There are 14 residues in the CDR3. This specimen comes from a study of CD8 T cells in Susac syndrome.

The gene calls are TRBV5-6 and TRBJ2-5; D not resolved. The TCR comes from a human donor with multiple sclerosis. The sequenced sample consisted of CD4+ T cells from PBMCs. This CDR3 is CASSLSLEQETQYF. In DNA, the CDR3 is TGTGCCAGCAGCCTAAGTCTTGAACAAGAGACCCAGTACTTC. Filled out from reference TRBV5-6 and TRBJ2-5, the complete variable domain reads DAGVTQSPTHLIKTRGQQVTLRCSPKSGHDTVSWYQQALGQGPQFIFQYYEEEERQRGNFPDRFSGHQFPNYSSELNVNALLLGDSALYLCASSLSLEQETQYFGPGTRLLVL.